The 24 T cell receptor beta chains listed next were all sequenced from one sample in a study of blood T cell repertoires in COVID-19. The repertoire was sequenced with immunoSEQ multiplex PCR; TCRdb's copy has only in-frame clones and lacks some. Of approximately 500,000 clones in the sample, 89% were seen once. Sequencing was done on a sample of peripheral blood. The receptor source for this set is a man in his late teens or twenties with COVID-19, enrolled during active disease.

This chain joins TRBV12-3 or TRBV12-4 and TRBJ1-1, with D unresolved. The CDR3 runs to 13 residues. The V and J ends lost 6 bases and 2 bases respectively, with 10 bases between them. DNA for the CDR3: TGTGCCAGCAGGAATAGTTATAACACTGAAGCTTTCTTT. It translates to CASRNSYNTEAFF.

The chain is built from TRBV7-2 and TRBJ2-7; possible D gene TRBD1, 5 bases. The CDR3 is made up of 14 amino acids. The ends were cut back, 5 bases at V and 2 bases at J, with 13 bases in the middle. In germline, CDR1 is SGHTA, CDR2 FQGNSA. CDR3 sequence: CASSEFTGPYEQYF. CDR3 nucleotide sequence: TGTGCCAGCAGCGAGTTTACAGGTCCCTACGAGCAGTACTTC.

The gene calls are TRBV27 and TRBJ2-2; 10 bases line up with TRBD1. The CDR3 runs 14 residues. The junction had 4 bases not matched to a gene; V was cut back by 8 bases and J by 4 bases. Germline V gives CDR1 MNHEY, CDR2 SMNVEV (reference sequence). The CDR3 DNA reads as TGTGCCAGCGCCTGGGACAGGGGCACCGGGGAGCTGTTTTTT. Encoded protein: CASAWDRGTGELFF.

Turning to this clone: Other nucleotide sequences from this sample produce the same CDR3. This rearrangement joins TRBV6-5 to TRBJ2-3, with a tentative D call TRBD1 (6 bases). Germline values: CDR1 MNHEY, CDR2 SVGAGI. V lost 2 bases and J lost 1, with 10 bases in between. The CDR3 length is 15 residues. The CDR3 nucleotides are TGTGCCAGCAGTTACGGGGGCAGGCGCACAGATACGCAGTATTTT. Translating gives CASSYGGRRTDTQYF.

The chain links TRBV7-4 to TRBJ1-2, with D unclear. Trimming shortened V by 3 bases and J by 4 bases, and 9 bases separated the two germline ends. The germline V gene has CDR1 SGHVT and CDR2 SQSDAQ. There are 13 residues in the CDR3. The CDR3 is CASSFFPGYGYTF. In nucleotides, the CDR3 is TGTGCCAGCAGCTTCTTCCCGGGCTATGGCTACACCTTC.

This CDR3 reads CATSRVPGTGLHNEQFF. In DNA, the CDR3 is TGTGCCACCAGCAGAGTACCCGGGACAGGGCTTCACAATGAGCAGTTCTTC. The chain links TRBV15 to TRBJ2-1, with TRBD1 matching over 9 bases. CDR1 is LNHNV, CDR2 YYDKDF, per germline (reference sequence). This CDR3 contains 17 residues. Unmatched junction bases numbered 9, after V lost 1 base and J lost 5 bases. Together with reference TRBV15 and TRBJ2-1, the CDR3 gives the full variable domain: DAMVIQNPRYQVTQFGKPVTLSCSQTLNHNVMYWYQQKSSQAPKLLFHYYDKDFNNEADTPDNFQSRRPNTSFCFLDIRSPGLGDTAMYLCATSRVPGTGLHNEQFFGPGTRLTVL.

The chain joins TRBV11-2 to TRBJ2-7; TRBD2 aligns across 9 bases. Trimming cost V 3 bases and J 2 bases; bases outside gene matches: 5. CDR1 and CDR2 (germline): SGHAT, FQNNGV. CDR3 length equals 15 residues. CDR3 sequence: CASSFLASGTYEQYF. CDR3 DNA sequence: TGTGCCAGCAGCTTTTTGGCTAGCGGGACCTACGAGCAGTACTTC. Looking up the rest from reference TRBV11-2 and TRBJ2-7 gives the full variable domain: EAGVAQSPRYKIIEKRQSVAFWCNPISGHATLYWYQQILGQGPKLLIQFQNNGVVDDSQLPKDRFSAERLKGVDSTLKIQPAKLEDSAVYLCASSFLASGTYEQYFGPGTRLTVT.

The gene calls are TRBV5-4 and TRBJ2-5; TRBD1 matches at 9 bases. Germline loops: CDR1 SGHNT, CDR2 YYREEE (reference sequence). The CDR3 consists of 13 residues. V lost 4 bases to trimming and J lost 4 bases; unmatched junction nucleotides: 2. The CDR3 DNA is TGTGCCAGCAGCCGACAGGGGGTAGAGACCCAGTACTTC. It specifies CASSRQGVETQYF. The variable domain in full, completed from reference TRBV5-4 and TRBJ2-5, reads ETGVTQSPTHLIKTRGQQVTLRCSSQSGHNTVSWYQQALGQGPQFIFQYYREEENGRGNFPPRFSGLQFPNYSSELNVNALELDDSALYLCASSRQGVETQYFGPGTRLLVL.

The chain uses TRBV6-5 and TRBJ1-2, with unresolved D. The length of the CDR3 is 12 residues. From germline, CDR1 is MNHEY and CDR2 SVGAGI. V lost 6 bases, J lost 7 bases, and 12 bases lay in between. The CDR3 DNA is TGTGCCAGCAGAACGCAGGCGGGTGGCTACACCTTC. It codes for CASRTQAGGYTF.

This chain's CDR3 is CASSAREGRGFEETQYF. The CDR3 DNA reads TGTGCCAGCAGCGCCCGGGAGGGTAGGGGATTCGAAGAGACCCAGTACTTC. This rearrangement joins TRBV9 to TRBJ2-5; 8 bases agree with TRBD2. This CDR3 spans 17 amino acids. Trimming took 3 bases from V and 3 from J; bases not matched to a gene: 13. The germline V gene has CDR1 SGDLS and CDR2 YYNGEE.

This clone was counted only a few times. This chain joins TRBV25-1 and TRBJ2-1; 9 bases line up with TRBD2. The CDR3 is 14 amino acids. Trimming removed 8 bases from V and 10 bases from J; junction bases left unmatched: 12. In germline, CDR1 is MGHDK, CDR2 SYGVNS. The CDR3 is CASSQSLAGREQFF. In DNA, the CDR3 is TGTGCCAGCTCGCAGAGTCTAGCGGGAAGAGAGCAGTTCTTC.

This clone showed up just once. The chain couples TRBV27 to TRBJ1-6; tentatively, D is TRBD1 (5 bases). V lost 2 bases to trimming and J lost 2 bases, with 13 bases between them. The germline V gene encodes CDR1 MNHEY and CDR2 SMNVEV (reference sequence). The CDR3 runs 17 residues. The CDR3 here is CASSLNAQGPYNSPLHF. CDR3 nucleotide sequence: TGTGCCAGCAGTTTAAACGCTCAGGGCCCCTATAATTCACCCCTCCACTTT.

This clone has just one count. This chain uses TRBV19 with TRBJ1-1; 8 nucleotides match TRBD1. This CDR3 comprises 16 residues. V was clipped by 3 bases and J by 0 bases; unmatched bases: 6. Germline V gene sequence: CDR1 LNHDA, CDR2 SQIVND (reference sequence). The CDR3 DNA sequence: TGTGCCAGTAGTATCGGAAGGACAGGGTTGAACACTGAAGCTTTCTTT. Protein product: CASSIGRTGLNTEAFF.

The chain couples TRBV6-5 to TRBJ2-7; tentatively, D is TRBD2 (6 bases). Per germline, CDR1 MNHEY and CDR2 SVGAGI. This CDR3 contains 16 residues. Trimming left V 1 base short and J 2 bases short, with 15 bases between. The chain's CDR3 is CASSYLLGRGTYEQYF. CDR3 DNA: TGTGCCAGCAGTTACTTGCTAGGGCGGGGCACCTACGAGCAGTACTTC.

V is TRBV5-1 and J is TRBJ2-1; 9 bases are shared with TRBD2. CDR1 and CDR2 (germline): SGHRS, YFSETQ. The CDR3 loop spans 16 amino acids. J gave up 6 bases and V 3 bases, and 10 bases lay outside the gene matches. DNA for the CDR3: TGCGCCAGCAGCTCCAGACTAGCGGCTATCCGCAATGAGCAGTTCTTC. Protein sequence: CASSSRLAAIRNEQFF.

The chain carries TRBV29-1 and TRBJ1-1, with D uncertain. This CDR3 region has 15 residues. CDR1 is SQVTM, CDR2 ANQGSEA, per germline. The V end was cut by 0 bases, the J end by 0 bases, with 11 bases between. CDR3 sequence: CSVEDLSGMNTEAFF. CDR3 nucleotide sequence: TGCAGCGTTGAAGATCTGAGCGGGATGAACACTGAAGCTTTCTTT.

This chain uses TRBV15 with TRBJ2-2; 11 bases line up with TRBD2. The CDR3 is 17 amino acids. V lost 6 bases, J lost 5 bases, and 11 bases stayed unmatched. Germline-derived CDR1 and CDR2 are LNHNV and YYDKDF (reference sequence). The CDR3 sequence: CATSTLRLAGFTGELFF. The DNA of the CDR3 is TGTGCCACCAGTACCCTTCGACTAGCGGGGTTTACCGGGGAGCTGTTTTTT.

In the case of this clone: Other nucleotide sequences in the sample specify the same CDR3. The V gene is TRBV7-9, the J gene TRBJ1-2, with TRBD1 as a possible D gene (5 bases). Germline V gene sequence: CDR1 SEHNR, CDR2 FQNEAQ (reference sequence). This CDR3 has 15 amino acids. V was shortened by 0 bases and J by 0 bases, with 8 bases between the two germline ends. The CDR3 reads CASSLASGTNYGYTF. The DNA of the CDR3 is TGTGCCAGCAGCTTAGCGTCAGGGACTAACTATGGCTACACCTTC.

DNA for the CDR3: TGTGCCAGCAGTTTGGGAGCAGCGGGAGGTACGCAGTATTTT. It specifies CASSLGAAGGTQYF. V usage is TRBV28 and J usage is TRBJ2-3; 9 bases line up with TRBD2. Germline values: CDR1 MDHEN, CDR2 SYDVKM. The CDR3 length is 14 residues. Trimming took 3 bases from V and 8 from J; bases not matched to a gene: 6.

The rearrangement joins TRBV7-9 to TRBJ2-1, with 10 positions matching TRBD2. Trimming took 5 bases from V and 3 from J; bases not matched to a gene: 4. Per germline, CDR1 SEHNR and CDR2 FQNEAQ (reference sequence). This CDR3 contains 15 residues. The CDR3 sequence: CASSDLAGVYNEQFF. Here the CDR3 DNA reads TGTGCCAGCAGCGATCTAGCGGGGGTCTACAATGAGCAGTTCTTC. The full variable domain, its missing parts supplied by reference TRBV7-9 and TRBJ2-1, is DTGVSQNPRHKITKRGQNVTFRCDPISEHNRLYWYRQTLGQGPEFLTYFQNEAQLEKSRLLSDRFSAERPKGSFSTLEIQRTEQGDSAMYLCASSDLAGVYNEQFFGPGTRLTVL.

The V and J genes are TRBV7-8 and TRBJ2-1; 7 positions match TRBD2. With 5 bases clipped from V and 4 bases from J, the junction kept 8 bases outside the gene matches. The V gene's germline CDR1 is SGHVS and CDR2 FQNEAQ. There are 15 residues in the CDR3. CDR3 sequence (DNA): TGTGCCAGCAGCCTAAGCGGGATTAATTACAATGAGCAGTTCTTC. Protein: CASSLSGINYNEQFF.

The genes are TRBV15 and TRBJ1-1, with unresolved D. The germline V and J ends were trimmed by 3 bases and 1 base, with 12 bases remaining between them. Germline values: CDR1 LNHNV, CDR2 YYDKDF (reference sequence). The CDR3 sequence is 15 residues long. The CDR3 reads CATSRAGSWNTEAFF. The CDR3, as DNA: TGTGCCACCAGCAGGGCTGGCAGTTGGAACACTGAAGCTTTCTTT.

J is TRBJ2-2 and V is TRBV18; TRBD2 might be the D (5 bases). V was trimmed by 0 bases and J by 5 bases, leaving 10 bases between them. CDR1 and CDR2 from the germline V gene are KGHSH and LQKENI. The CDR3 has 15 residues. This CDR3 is CASSPPGPGTGELFF. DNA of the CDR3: TGTGCCAGCTCACCACCCGGACCGGGAACCGGGGAGCTGTTTTTT.

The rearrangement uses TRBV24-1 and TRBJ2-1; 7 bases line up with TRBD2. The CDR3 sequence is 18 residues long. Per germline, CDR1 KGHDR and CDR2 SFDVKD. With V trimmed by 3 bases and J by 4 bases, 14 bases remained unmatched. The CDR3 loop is CATSDAGTKGRVYNEQFF. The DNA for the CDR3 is TGTGCCACCAGTGATGCCGGGACTAAGGGCCGGGTATACAATGAGCAGTTCTTC.